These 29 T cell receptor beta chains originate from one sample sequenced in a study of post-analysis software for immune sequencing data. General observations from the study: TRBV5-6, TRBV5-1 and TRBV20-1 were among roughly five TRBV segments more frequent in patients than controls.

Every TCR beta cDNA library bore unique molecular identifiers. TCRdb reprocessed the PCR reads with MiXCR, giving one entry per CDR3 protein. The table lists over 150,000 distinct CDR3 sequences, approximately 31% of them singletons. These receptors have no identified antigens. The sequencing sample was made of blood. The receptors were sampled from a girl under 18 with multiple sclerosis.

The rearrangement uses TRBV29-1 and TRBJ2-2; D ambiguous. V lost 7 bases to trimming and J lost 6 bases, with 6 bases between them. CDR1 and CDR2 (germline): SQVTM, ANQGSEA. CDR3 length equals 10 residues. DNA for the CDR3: TGCAGCGCCCTTGCCGGGGAGCTGTTTTTT. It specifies CSALAGELFF.

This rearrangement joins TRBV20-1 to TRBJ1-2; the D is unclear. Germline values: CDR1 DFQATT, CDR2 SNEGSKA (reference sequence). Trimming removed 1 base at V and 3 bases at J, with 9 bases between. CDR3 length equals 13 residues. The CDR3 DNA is TGCAGTGCTAGAGGAGGAGGGTACTATGGCTACACCTTC. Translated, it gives CSARGGGYYGYTF.

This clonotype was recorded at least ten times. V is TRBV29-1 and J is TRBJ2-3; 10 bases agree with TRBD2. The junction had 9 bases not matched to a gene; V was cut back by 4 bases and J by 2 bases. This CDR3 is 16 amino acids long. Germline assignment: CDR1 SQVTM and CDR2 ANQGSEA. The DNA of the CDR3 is TGCAGCGTTGGACGACTAGCGGGCCCGCACACAGATACGCAGTATTTT. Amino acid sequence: CSVGRLAGPHTDTQYF.

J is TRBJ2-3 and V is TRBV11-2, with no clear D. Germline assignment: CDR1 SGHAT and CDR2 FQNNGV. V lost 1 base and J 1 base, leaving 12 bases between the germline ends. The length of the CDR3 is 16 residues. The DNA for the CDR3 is TGTGCCAGCAGCTTAGCCGGCAGGAGAGGCACAGATACGCAGTATTTT. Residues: CASSLAGRRGTDTQYF.

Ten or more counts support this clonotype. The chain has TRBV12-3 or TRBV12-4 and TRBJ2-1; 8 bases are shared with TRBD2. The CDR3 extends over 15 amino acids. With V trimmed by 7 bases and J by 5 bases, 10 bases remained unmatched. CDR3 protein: CASTPGTSLDNEQFF. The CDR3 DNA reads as TGTGCCAGCACCCCCGGGACTAGTCTCGACAATGAGCAGTTCTTC.

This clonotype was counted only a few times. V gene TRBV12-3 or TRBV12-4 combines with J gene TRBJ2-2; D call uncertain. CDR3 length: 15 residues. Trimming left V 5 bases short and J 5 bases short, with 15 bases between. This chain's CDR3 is CASSPRQPGTGELFF. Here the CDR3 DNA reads TGTGCCAGCAGTCCCCGCCAGCCAGGTACCGGGGAGCTGTTTTTT.

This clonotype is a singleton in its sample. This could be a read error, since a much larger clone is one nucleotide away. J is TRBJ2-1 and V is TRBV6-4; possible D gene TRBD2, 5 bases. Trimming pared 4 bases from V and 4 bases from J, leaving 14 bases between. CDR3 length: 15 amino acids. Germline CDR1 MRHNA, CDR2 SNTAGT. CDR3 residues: CASSVGISAYNEQFF. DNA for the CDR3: TGTGCCAGCAGTGTGGGGATTAGCGCGTACAATGAGCAGTTCTTC.

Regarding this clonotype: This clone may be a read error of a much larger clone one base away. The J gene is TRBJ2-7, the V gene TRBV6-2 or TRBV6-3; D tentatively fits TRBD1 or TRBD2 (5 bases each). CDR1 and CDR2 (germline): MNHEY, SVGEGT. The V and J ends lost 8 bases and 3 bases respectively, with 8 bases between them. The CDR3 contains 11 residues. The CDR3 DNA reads TGTGCCAGCGTTGGGGGCTACGAGCAGTACTTC. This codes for CASVGGYEQYF.

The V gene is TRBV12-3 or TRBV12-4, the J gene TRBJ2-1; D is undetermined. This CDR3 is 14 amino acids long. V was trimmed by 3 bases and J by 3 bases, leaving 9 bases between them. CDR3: CASSLIGIYNEQFF. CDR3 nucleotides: TGTGCCAGCAGTTTGATCGGTATCTACAATGAGCAGTTCTTC.

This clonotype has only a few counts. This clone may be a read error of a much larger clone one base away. The CDR3 protein is CASGLELNQPQHF. Here the CDR3 DNA reads TGCGCCAGCGGCTTAGAGCTCAATCAGCCCCAGCATTTT. The chain is built from TRBV5-1 and TRBJ1-5, with D unresolved. Germline loops: CDR1 SGHRS, CDR2 YFSETQ. This CDR3 spans 13 amino acids.

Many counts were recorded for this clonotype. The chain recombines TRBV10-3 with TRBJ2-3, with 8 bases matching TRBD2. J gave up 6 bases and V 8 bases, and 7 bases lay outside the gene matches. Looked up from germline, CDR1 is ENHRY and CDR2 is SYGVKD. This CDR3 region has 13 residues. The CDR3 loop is CAIGTSGGDTQYF. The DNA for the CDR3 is TGTGCCATCGGCACTAGCGGAGGTGATACGCAGTATTTT.

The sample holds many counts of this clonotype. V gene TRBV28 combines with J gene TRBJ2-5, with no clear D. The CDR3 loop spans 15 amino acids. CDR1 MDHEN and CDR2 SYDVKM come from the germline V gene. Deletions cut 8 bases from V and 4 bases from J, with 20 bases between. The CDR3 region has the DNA TGTGCCAGCCTCTCGACCCGGGTCGCCATAGAGACCCAGTACTTC. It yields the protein CASLSTRVAIETQYF. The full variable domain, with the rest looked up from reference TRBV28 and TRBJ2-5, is DVKVTQSSRYLVKRTGEKVFLECVQDMDHENMFWYRQDPGLGLRLIYFSYDVKMKEKGDIPEGYSVSREKKERFSLILESASTNQTSMYLCASLSTRVAIETQYFGPGTRLLVL.

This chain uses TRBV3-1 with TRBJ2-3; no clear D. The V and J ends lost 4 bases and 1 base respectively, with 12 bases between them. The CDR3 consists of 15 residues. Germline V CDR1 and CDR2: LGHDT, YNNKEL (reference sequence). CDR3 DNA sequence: TGTGCCAGCAGCCCCGCTTCCCCCCGCACAGATACGCAGTATTTT. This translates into CASSPASPRTDTQYF.

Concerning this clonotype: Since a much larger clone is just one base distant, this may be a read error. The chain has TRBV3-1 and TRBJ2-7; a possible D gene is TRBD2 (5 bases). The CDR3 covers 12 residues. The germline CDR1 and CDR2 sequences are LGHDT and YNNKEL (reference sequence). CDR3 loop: CPSSPFEGEQYF. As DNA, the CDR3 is TGTCCCAGCAGCCCTTTCGAGGGCGAGCAGTACTTC.

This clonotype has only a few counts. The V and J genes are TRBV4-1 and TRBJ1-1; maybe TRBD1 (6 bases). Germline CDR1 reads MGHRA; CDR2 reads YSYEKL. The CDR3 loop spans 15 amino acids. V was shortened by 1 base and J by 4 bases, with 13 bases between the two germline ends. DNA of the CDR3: TGCGCCAGCAGCCAAGCGGGGGGGCGAAGCACTGAAGCTTTCTTT. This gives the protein CASSQAGGRSTEAFF.

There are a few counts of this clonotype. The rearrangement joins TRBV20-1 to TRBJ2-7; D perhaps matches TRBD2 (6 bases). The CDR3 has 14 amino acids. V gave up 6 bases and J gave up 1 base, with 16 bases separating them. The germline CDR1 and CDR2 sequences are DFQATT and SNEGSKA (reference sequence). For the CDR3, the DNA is TGCAGTGCAACCCCAAGCGGGCTATCCTACGAGCAGTACTTC. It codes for CSATPSGLSYEQYF.

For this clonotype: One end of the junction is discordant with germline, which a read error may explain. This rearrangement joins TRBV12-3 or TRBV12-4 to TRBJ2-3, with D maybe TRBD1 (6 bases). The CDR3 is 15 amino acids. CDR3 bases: TGTGCCAGCAGCGTAGAGGCCAGGGGCGCAGATGCGCAGTATTTT. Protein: CASSVEARGADAQYF.

The DNA of the CDR3 is TGTGCCAGCAGTTACGGGGGATTTAAGGAGCAGTACTTC. Translating it yields CASSYGGFKEQYF. The genes are TRBV6-5 and TRBJ2-5, with D perhaps assigned TRBD1 or TRBD2 (5 bases each). The ends were cut back, 2 bases at V and 11 bases at J, with 15 bases in the middle. The germline V gene encodes CDR1 MNHEY and CDR2 SVGAGI. CDR3 size: 13 residues.

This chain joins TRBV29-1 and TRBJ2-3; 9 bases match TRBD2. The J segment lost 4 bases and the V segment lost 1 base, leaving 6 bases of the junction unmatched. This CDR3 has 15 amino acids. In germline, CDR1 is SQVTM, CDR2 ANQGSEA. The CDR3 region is CSVEGIAGVADTQYF. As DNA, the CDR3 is TGCAGCGTTGAAGGGATAGCGGGAGTTGCAGATACGCAGTATTTT.

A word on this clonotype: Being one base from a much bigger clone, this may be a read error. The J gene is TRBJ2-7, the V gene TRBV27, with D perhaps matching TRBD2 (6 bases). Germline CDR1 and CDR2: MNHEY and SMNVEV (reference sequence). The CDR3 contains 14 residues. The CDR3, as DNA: TGTACCACAAGCGCCTACAGCGGAGGGTACGAGCAGTACTTC. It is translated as CTTSAYSGGYEQYF.

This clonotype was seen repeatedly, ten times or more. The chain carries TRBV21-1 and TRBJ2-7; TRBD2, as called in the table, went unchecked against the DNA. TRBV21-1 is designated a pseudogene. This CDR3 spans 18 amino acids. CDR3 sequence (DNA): TGTGCCAGCAGCAAAGCGGGTAGCGGGAGACGACGACCCTACGAGCAGTACTTC. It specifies CASSKAGSGRRRPYEQYF.

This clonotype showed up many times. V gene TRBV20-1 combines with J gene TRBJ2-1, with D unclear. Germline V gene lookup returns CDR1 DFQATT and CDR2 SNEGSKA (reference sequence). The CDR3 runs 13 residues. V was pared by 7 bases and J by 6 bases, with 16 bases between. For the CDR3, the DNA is TGCAGTGTGCCTTCGGCGAAGGTCAATGAGCAGTTCTTC. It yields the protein CSVPSAKVNEQFF.

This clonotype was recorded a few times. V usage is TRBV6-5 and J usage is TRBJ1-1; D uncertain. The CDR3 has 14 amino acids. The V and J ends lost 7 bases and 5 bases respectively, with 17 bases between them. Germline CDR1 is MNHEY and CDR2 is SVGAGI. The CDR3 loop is CASTDQAGKTEAFF. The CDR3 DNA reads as TGTGCCAGCACCGACCAGGCAGGAAAGACTGAAGCTTTCTTT.

In DNA, the CDR3 is TGTGCCAGCTCACCCGGACAGGTAATGAACACTGAAGCTTTCTTT. It yields the protein CASSPGQVMNTEAFF. This rearrangement joins TRBV18 to TRBJ1-1; 7 nucleotides match TRBD1. The CDR3 is made up of 15 amino acids. Germline-derived CDR1 and CDR2 are KGHSH and LQKENI. With 3 bases clipped from V and 0 bases from J, the junction kept 4 bases outside the gene matches.

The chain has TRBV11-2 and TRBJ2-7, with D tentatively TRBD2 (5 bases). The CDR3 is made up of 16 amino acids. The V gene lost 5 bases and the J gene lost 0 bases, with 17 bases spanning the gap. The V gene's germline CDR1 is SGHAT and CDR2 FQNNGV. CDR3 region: CASSILVGPSSYEQYF. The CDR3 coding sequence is TGTGCCAGCAGCATACTAGTGGGTCCCAGCTCCTACGAGCAGTACTTC.

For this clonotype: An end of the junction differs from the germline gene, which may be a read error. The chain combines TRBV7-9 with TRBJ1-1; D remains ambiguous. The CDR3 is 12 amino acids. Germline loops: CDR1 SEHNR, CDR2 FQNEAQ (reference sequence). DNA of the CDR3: TGTGTCAGCAGCTCCTTTGGACCTGAAGCTTTCTTT. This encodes CVSSSFGPEAFF.

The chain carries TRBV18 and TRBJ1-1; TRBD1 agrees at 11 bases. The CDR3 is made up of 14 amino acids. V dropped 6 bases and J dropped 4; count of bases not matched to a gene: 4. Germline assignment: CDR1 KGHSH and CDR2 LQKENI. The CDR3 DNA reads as TGTGCCAGCTCCCCGGGACAGGGGGTCACTGAAGCTTTCTTT. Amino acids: CASSPGQGVTEAFF.

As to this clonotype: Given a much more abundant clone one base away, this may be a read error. The CDR3 reads CASSLSPSQGTQYF. The CDR3 nucleotides read TGTGCCAGCAGCTTATCCCCCAGTCAAGGGACCCAGTACTTC. The V call is TRBV7-3, the J call TRBJ2-5; D gene uncertain. The CDR3 extends over 14 amino acids. The germline V gene encodes CDR1 SGHTA and CDR2 FQGTGA.

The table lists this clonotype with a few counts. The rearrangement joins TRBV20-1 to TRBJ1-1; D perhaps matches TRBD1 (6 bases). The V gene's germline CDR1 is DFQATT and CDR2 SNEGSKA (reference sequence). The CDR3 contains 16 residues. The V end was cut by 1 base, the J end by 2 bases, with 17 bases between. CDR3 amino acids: CSARAAGVVINTEAFF. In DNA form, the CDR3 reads TGCAGTGCTAGAGCGGCAGGGGTAGTCATAAACACTGAAGCTTTCTTT.